Listed below are T cell receptor beta chains from one sample, sequenced in a study of T cells in Graves' hyperthyroidism and ophthalmopathy. TCRdb re-called the multiplex PCR reads with MiXCR, one entry per CDR3 protein. The data hold about 570,000 distinct CDR3 sequences, with around 45% observed a single time. The source material was peripheral blood or thyroid tissue (not recorded which). The receptors here all came from an adult woman with Graves' disease, either hyperthyroidism or ophthalmopathy (not recorded which). CDR3s include the opening cysteine and the closing phenylalanine or tryptophan. Fields, in order: D gene, V gene, J gene, clone size, CDR3 protein, CDR3 DNA. The D gene is left open where the match is weak. Expanded clones get a size class; other rows say once, few or many, or leave the size out.

NA	TRBV12-3/TRBV12-4	TRBJ2-7	many	CASSLNPLDEQYF	TGTGCCAGCAGTTTAAACCCTCTCGACGAGCAGTACTTC
NA	TRBV2	TRBJ1-3	many	CASSESTLGGTIYF	TGTGCCAGCAGTGAATCAACATTAGGTGGCACCATATATTTT
NA	TRBV20-1	TRBJ2-5	once	CSTIDSGRNQYF	TGCAGCACTATCGACTCCGGTCGAAACCAGTACTTC
NA	TRBV5-4	TRBJ1-2	many	CASTKLFRDNYGYTF	TGTGCCAGCACTAAACTCTTCAGGGACAACTATGGCTACACCTTC
NA	TRBV6-5	TRBJ1-4	many	CASRTTGGEKLFF	TGTGCCAGCAGAACAACAGGAGGCGAAAAACTGTTTTTT
TRBD1	TRBV5-1	TRBJ1-5	many	CASSPAGQGNQPQHF	TGCGCCAGCAGCCCCGCGGGACAGGGCAATCAGCCCCAGCATTTT
NA	TRBV20-1	TRBJ1-5	NA	CSAAGRTSNQPQHF	TGCAGTGCTGCCGGGAGGACTAGCAATCAGCCCCAGCATTTT
NA	TRBV7-7	TRBJ2-5	NA	CASSSIPQWGGVETQYF	TGTGCCAGCAGCTCCATCCCACAGTGGGGGGGCGTGGAGACCCAGTACTTC
TRBD2	TRBV9	TRBJ2-7	NA	CASSLVLAGQYF	TGTGCCAGCAGCCTCGTATTAGCGGGGCAGTACTTC
NA	TRBV9	TRBJ1-2	NA	CASSVDQGYTF	TGTGCCAGCAGCGTAGATCAGGGCTACACCTTC
NA	TRBV28	TRBJ1-2	NA	CASSYPGYYGYTF	TGTGCCAGCAGTTATCCCGGATACTATGGCTACACCTTC
NA	TRBV5-1	TRBJ1-3	NA	CASSLVPQSFSGNTIYF	TGCGCCAGCAGCTTGGTCCCCCAGAGCTTCTCTGGAAACACCATATATTTT
NA	TRBV5-1	TRBJ2-2	NA	CASSLGDRNTGELFF	TGCGCCAGCAGCTTAGGAGACAGGAACACCGGGGAGCTGTTTTTT
NA	TRBV7-2	TRBJ2-5	many	CASSLVRSTGVRETQYF	TGTGCCAGCAGCTTAGTTCGGTCGACAGGCGTACGAGAGACCCAGTACTTC
TRBD2	TRBV15	TRBJ2-7	NA	CATSRRLAGGEEQYF	TGTGCCACCAGCAGGAGACTAGCGGGAGGGGAAGAGCAGTACTTC
NA	TRBV2	TRBJ1-5	NA	CASSLGGAESNQPQHF	TGTGCCAGCAGCTTAGGGGGGGCGGAAAGCAATCAGCCCCAGCATTTT
TRBD2	TRBV7-2	TRBJ2-7	NA	CASSASSGRSSYEQYF	TGTGCCAGCAGTGCTAGTTCCGGGAGGAGCTCCTACGAGCAGTACTTC